This T cell receptor beta chain was captured by sequencing in a study of control samples from healthy donors and cancer patients. Germline values: CDR1 MDHEN, CDR2 SYDVKM. The CDR3 contains 13 residues. Trimming removed 3 bases at V and 2 bases at J, with 5 bases between. The assay was immunoSEQ multiplex PCR, and TCRdb's table has in-frame clones only and misses some. The sample lists around 230,000 clones, around 94% occurring once. Sequenced: blood. The sequence came from a man over 45 in good health. The rearrangement uses TRBV28 and TRBJ2-1; D is ambiguous. CDR3 DNA: TGTGCCAGCAGTTTGGACCCCTACAATGAGCAGTTCTTC. Translated, it gives CASSLDPYNEQFF. Supplemented by reference TRBV28 and TRBJ2-1, the full variable domain reads DVKVTQSSRYLVKRTGEKVFLECVQDMDHENMFWYRQDPGLGLRLIYFSYDVKMKEKGDIPEGYSVSREKKERFSLILESASTNQTSMYLCASSLDPYNEQFFGPGTRLTVL.